This TCR beta chain is from a study of T cells in Graves' hyperthyroidism and ophthalmopathy. At the level of the study: The initial diagnosis was the point when peripheral blood was collected, ahead of any treatment.

TCR beta CDR3 regions were amplified from RNA. The primer set for the first-round RT-PCR of the TCR CDR3 was HTBI. TCRdb fed the multiplex PCR reads into MiXCR, producing one record per CDR3 protein. Here the sample spans about 520,000 distinct CDR3 sequences, roughly 20% being singletons. The CDR3 totals 14 residues. Germline CDR1 is SNHLY and CDR2 is FYNNEI. Germline trimming cut 5 bases from V and 5 bases from J; bases unmatched to any gene: 5. The sample holds many counts of this clonotype. What it binds is unknown. Clinical symptoms, serum thyroxine, TRAb, thyroid ultrasound and orbital computed tomography informed diagnoses. Whole-study results and caveats: Patients with ophthalmopathy were separated from those with stable hyperthyroidism by a 13 V-J model.

The source of this sequence is a man aged 18 to 29 with Graves' hyperthyroidism. Sequenced material: blood. V is TRBV2 and J is TRBJ1-2; TRBD1 matches at 10 bases. Written as DNA, the CDR3 is TGTGCCAGCAGTACACGGACAGGGGGGTATGGCTACACCTTC. Residues: CASSTRTGGYGYTF. The full variable domain, its missing parts supplied by reference TRBV2 and TRBJ1-2, is EPEVTQTPSHQVTQMGQEVILRCVPISNHLYFYWYRQILGQKVEFLVSFYNNEISEKSEIFDDQFSVERPDGSNFTLKIRSTKLEDSAMYFCASSTRTGGYGYTFGSGTRLTVV.